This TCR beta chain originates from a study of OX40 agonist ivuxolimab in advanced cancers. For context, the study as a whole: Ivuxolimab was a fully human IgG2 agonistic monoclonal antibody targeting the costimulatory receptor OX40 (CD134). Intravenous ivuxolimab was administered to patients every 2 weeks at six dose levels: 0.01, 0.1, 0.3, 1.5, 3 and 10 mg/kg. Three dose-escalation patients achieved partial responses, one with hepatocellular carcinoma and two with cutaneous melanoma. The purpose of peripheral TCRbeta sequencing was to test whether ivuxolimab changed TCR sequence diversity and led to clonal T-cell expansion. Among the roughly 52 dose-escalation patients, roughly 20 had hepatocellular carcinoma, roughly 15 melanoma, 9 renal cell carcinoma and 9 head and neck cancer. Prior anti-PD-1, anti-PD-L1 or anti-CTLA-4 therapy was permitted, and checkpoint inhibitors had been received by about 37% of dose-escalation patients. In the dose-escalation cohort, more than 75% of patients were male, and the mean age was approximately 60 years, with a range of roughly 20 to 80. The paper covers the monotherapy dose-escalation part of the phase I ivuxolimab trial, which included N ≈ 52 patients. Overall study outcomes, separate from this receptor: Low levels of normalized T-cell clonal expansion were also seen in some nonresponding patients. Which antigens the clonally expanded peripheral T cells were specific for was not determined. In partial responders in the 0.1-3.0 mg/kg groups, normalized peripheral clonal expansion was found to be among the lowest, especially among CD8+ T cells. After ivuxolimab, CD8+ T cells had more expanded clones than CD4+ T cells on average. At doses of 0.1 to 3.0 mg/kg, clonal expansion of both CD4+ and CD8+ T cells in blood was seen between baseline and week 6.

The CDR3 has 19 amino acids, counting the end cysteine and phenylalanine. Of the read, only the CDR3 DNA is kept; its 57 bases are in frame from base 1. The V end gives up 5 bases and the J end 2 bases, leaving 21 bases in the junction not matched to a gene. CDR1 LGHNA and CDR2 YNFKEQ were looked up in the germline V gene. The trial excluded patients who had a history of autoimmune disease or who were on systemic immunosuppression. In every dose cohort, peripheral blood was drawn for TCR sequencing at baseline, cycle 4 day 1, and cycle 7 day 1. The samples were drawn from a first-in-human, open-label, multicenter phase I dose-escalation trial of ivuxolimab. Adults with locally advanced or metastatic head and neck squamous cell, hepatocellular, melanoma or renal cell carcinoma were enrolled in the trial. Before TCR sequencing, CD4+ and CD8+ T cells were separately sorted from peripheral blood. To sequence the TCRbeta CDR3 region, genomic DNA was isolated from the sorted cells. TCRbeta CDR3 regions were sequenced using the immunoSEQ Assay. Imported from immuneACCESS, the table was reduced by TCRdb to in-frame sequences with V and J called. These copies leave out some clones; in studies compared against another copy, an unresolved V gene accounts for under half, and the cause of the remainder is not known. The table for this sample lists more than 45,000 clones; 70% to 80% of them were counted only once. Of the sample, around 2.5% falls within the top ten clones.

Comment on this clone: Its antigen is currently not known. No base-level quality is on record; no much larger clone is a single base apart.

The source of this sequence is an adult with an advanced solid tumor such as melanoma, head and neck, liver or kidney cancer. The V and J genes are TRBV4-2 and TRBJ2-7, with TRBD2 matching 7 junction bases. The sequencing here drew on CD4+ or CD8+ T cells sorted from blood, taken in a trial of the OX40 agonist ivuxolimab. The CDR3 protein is CASSNRRLATGAQTYEQYF. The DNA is TGTGCCAGCAGCAACAGACGACTAGCTACGGGAGCCCAGACCTACGAGCAGTACTTC.